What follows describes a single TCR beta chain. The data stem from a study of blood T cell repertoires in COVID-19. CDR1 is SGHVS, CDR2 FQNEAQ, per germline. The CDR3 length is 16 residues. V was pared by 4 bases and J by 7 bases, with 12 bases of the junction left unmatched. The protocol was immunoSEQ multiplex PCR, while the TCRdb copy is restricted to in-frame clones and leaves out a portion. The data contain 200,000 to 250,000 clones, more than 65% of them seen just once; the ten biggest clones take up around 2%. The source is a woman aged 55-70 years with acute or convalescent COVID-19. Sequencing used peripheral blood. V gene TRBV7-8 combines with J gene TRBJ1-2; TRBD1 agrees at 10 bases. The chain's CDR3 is CASSSHGQGEMRGYTF. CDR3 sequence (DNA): TGTGCCAGCAGCTCCCACGGACAGGGGGAGATGCGTGGCTACACCTTC.